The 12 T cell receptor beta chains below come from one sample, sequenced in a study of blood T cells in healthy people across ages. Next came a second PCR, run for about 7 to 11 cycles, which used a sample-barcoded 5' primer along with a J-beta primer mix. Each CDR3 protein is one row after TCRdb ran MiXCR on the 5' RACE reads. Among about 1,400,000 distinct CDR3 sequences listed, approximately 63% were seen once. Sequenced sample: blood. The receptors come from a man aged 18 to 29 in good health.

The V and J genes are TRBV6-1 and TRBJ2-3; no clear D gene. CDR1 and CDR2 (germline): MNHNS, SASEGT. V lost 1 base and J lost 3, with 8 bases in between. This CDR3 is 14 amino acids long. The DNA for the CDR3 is TGTGCCAGCAGTGAAGGGGTAGCAACAGATACGCAGTATTTT. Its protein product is CASSEGVATDTQYF.

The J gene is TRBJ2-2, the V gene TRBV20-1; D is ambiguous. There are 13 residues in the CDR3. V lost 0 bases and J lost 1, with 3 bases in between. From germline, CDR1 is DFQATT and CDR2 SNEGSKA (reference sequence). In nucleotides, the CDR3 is TGCAGTGCTAGAGAGGGGAACACCGGGGAGCTGTTTTTT. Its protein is CSAREGNTGELFF.

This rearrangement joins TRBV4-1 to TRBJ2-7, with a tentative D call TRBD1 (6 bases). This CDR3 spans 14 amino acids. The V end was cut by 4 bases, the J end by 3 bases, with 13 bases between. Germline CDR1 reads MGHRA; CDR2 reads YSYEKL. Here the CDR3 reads CASSRSTGNYEQYF. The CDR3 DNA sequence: TGCGCCAGCAGCCGATCGACAGGAAACTACGAGCAGTACTTC.

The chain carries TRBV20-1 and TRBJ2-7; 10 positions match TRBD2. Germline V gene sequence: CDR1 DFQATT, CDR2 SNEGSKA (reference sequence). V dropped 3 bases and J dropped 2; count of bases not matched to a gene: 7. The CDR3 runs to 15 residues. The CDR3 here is CSASLAGEGPYEQYF. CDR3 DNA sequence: TGCAGTGCTAGCCTAGCGGGAGAGGGTCCCTACGAGCAGTACTTC.

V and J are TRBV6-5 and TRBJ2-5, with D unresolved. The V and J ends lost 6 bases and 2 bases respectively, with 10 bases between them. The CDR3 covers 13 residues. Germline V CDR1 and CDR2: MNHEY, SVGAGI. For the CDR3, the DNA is TGTGCCAGCAGCCACACAGTTCAAGAGACCCAGTACTTC. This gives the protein CASSHTVQETQYF.

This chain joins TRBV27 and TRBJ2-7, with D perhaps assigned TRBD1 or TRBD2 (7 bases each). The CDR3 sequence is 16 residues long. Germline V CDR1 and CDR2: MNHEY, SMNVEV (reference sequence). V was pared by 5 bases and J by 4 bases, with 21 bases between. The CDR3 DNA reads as TGTGCCAGCAGTCTGTACAGGGGAGGGGGTTTGTACGAGCAGTACTTC. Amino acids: CASSLYRGGGLYEQYF.

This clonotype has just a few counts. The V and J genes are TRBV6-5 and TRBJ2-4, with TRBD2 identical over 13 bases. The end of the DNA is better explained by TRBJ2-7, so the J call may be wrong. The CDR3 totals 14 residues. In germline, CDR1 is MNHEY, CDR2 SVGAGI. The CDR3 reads CASRGLAGTYEQYF. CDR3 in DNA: TGTGCCAGCAGGGGACTAGCGGGGACCTACGAGCAGTACTTC.

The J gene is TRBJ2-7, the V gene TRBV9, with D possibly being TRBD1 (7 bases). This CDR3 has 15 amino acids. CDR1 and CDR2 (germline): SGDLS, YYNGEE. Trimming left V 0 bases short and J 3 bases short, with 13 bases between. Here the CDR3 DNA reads TGTGCCAGCAGCGTAGGCGTCAGGGGGGACTACGAGCAGTACTTC. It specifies CASSVGVRGDYEQYF.

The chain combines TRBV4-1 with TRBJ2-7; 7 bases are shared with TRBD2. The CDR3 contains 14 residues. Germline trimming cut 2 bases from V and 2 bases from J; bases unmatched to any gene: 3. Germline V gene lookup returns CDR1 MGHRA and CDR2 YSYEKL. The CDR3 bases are TGCGCCAGCAGCCAAAGCGGGAAGACCTACGAGCAGTACTTC. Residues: CASSQSGKTYEQYF.

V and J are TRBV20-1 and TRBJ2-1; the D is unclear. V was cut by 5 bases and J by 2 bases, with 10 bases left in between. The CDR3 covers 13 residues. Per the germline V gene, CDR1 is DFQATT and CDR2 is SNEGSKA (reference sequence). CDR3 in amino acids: CSAVGVTYNEQFF. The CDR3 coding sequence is TGCAGTGCTGTAGGAGTAACCTACAATGAGCAGTTCTTC.

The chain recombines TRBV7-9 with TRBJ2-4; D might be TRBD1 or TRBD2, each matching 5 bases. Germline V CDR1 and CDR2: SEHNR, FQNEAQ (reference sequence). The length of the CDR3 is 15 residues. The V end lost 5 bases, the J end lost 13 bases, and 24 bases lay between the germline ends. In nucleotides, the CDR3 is TGTGCCAGCAGCGAGGGGCAGGGCCTTGGAGGAGAGCAGTACTTC. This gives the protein CASSEGQGLGGEQYF.

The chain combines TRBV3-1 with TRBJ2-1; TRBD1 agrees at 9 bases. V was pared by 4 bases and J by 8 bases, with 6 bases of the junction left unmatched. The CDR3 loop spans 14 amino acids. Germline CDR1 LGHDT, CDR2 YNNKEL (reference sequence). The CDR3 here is CASSLRDREYEQFF. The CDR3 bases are TGTGCCAGCAGCCTCCGGGACAGGGAATATGAGCAGTTCTTC.